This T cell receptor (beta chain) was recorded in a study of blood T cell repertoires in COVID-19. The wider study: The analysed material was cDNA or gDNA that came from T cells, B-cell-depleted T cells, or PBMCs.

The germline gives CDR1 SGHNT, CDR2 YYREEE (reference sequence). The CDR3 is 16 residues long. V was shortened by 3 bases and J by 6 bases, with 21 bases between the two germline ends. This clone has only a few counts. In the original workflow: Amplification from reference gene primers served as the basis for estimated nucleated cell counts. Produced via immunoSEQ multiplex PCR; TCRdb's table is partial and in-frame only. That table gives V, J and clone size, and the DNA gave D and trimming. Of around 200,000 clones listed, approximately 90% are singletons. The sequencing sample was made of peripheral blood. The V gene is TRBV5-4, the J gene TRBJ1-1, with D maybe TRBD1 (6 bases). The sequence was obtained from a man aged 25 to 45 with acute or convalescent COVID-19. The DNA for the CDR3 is TGTGCCAGCAGCTCTGTTGGGGGCGGCTTCTTAGCTGAAGCTTTCTTT. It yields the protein CASSSVGGGFLAEAFF.